This entry features one TCR beta chain sequence. This entry is derived from a study of T cell changes during pregnancy in multiple sclerosis. This CDR3 comprises 18 residues. Germline V gene data show CDR1 as SEHNR and CDR2 as FQNEAQ (reference sequence). J lost 7 bases, V lost 2 bases, and 10 bases had no gene match. Some clones are missing from TCRdb's copy, which holds only in-frame ones; the method was immunoSEQ multiplex PCR. Of about 81,000 clones detected, 85% to 95% appear once; the ten largest clones hold 1.3% to 1.5%. The chain uses TRBV7-9 and TRBJ2-1, with TRBD2 identical over 14 bases. The sample in question was peripheral blood, obtained in the third trimester of pregnancy. This receptor was identified in a female donor in good health, enrolled as a control in a pregnancy study. As DNA, the CDR3 is TGTGCCAGCAGCTTACCCTTCCGGACTAGCGGGAGGAGGAATGAGCAGTTCTTC. Its translation is CASSLPFRTSGRRNEQFF.